These 16 T cell receptor beta chains came from one sample sequenced in a study of Ad26.COV2.S vaccination and SARS-CoV-2 variants. Treatment indicated: about 20 received Ad26.COV2.S at low or high dose, single or two shots; 5 received placebo; per-sample allocation not given. Sampling happened 63 days after the first vaccine or placebo injection. Clones were sequenced by immunoSEQ multiplex PCR, and TCRdb holds only the in-frame ones, with some missing. The sample yields a few hundred thousand clones, 70% to 90% seen once. This material consisted of peripheral blood, taken in a trial of Ad26.COV2.S vaccine versus placebo. These receptors were collected from a person between 18 and 65 years old who received the Ad26.COV2.S COVID-19 vaccine or a placebo.

V usage is TRBV10-3 and J usage is TRBJ2-1; D uncertain. V was trimmed by 9 bases and J by 4 bases, leaving 22 bases between them. CDR1 is ENHRY and CDR2 is SYGVKD in the germline V gene. The CDR3 covers 16 residues. This chain's CDR3 is CAIGSGPSDGYNEQFF. CDR3 DNA: TGTGCCATTGGTTCTGGGCCCTCAGACGGGTACAATGAGCAGTTCTTC.

This clone has just one count. The CDR3 coding sequence is TGTGCCAGCAGCTTGGGACAGGTTCTCGGCTATGGCTACACCTTC. This encodes CASSLGQVLGYGYTF. This sequence joins TRBV5-6 and TRBJ1-2; possible D gene TRBD1, 6 bases. This CDR3 is 15 amino acids long. V was clipped by 0 bases and J by 4 bases, with 13 bases between them. Germline CDR1 is SGHDT and CDR2 is YYEEEE.

The V and J genes are TRBV10-3 and TRBJ2-7; 8 bases are shared with TRBD2. The CDR3 covers 13 residues. Trimming removed 8 bases from V and 7 bases from J; junction bases left unmatched: 10. Germline values: CDR1 ENHRY, CDR2 SYGVKD. The CDR3 sequence is CAIEAGGAREQYF. CDR3 in DNA: TGTGCCATCGAGGCGGGAGGAGCGAGGGAGCAGTACTTC.

The J gene is TRBJ1-2, the V gene TRBV3-1 (or the pseudogene TRBV3-2); possible D gene TRBD1, 5 bases. The germline CDR1 and CDR2 sequences are LGHDT and YNNKEL (reference sequence). This CDR3 comprises 16 residues. V lost 6 bases to trimming and J lost 0 bases, with 17 bases between them. CDR3 sequence (DNA): TGTGCCAGCAGTCATCACGAGGGGAAGACTAACTATGGCTACACCTTC. It encodes CASSHHEGKTNYGYTF.

This clone has just a few counts. The chain recombines TRBV11-2 with TRBJ1-6, with no clear D. Trimming took 3 bases from V and 10 from J, leaving 13 bases between them. Germline CDR1 SGHAT, CDR2 FQNNGV. The CDR3 consists of 14 residues. CDR3 in DNA: TGTGCCAGCAGCTTGAGTCAGGTTCCCTCACCCCTCCACTTT. Translating gives CASSLSQVPSPLHF.

CDR3 residues: CASSQGRGGLNYNEQFF. CDR3 DNA: TGCGCCAGCAGCCAGGGCAGGGGGGGGCTTAACTACAATGAGCAGTTCTTC. The chain joins TRBV4-1 to TRBJ2-1; possibly TRBD1 or TRBD2 for D (7 bases each). Per the germline V gene, CDR1 is MGHRA and CDR2 is YSYEKL. The length of the CDR3 is 17 residues. V was clipped by 3 bases and J by 3 bases, with 18 bases between them.

The chain carries TRBV10-1 and TRBJ2-1; 9 bases fit TRBD1. V trimming: 6 bases; J trimming: 7 bases; junction bases outside the gene matches: 13. Germline assignment: CDR1 WNHNN and CDR2 SYGVQD (reference sequence). The CDR3 spans 16 residues. This chain's CDR3 is CASSFAGTGSLNEQFF. DNA for the CDR3: TGCGCCAGCAGCTTTGCGGGGACAGGGAGTCTTAATGAGCAGTTCTTC.

This chain connects TRBV28 to TRBJ2-1, with D possibly matching TRBD1 (6 bases). The CDR3 covers 12 residues. Between the trimmed V and J ends, which lost 9 bases and 4 bases, there was a span of 10 bases. The germline CDR1 and CDR2 sequences are MDHEN and SYDVKM. The CDR3 reads CASGGVYNEQFF. CDR3 DNA: TGTGCCAGTGGGGGCGTTTACAATGAGCAGTTCTTC.

As regards this clone: The identical CDR3 is also encoded by other nucleotide sequences in the sample. This chain uses TRBV12-3 or TRBV12-4 with TRBJ1-3; D is ambiguous. Trimming removed 3 bases at V and 4 bases at J, with 4 bases between. The CDR3 consists of 12 residues. The DNA of the CDR3 is TGTGCCAGCAGTTTTGGCGGAAACACCATATATTTT. It is translated as CASSFGGNTIYF.

V gene TRBV20-1 combines with J gene TRBJ1-1; D not resolved. Germline CDR1 DFQATT, CDR2 SNEGSKA (reference sequence). The V gene lost 3 bases and the J gene lost 5 bases, with 13 bases spanning the gap. The CDR3 has 13 residues. The CDR3 region has the DNA TGCAGTGCTAGTTGGCAGGCGGGGACTGAAGCTTTCTTT. Translating gives CSASWQAGTEAFF.

This clone was recorded only once. The chain uses TRBV5-1 and TRBJ2-5, with 8 bases identical to TRBD2. Germline V lookup: CDR1 SGHRS, CDR2 YFSETQ. CDR3 length equals 15 residues. J gave up 5 bases and V 0 bases, and 6 bases lay outside the gene matches. The chain's CDR3 is CASSLVPGLEETQYF. The CDR3 nucleotides read TGCGCCAGCAGCTTGGTTCCGGGACTAGAGGAGACCCAGTACTTC.

This clone was detected only a few times. CDR3 amino acids: CASSDTGTDTQYF. Here the CDR3 DNA reads TGTGCCAGCAGTGATACGGGTACAGATACGCAGTATTTT. The V and J genes are TRBV6-1 and TRBJ2-3; D is undetermined. CDR1 is MNHNS and CDR2 is SASEGT in the germline V gene. This CDR3 is built from 13 residues. With 3 bases removed from V and 3 bases from J, the gap between germline ends came to 7 bases.

This sequence joins TRBV5-1 and TRBJ2-1; 12 bases fit TRBD2. The CDR3 sequence is 16 residues long. The V and J ends lost 5 bases and 7 bases, in that order; junction bases with no gene match: 10. The germline CDR1 and CDR2 sequences are SGHRS and YFSETQ. CDR3 loop: CASSPSGRAVVNEQFF. The CDR3 DNA follows: TGCGCCAGCAGTCCTAGCGGGAGGGCCGTGGTAAATGAGCAGTTCTTC. Variable domain in full (rest from reference TRBV5-1 and TRBJ2-1): KAGVTQTPRYLIKTRGQQVTLSCSPISGHRSVSWYQQTPGQGLQFLFEYFSETQRNKGNFPGRFSGRQFSNSRSEMNVSTLELGDSALYLCASSPSGRAVVNEQFFGPGTRLTVL.

The chain employs TRBV18 and TRBJ1-1, with D perhaps TRBD1 (5 bases). The CDR3 runs to 15 residues. Trimming shortened V by 0 bases and J by 2 bases, and 10 bases separated the two germline ends. Germline CDR1 reads KGHSH; CDR2 reads LQKENI. In DNA, the CDR3 is TGTGCCAGCTCACCACCCCAGGGTGGAAACACTGAAGCTTTCTTT. This encodes CASSPPQGGNTEAFF.

The rearrangement uses TRBV15 and TRBJ1-3; D gene unclear. This CDR3 has 15 residues. V dropped 0 bases and J dropped 0 bases, with 6 bases sitting between them. Germline CDR1 LNHNV, CDR2 YYDKDF (reference sequence). CDR3 coding DNA: TGTGCCACCAGCAGAGATAGGATCTCTGGAAACACCATATATTTT. Translated, it gives CATSRDRISGNTIYF.

The CDR3 is CASSPRNGGVLRGYTF. In nucleotides, the CDR3 is TGTGCCAGCAGCCCCAGAAATGGAGGGGTGCTTCGTGGCTACACCTTC. The rearrangement links TRBV7-2 to TRBJ1-2; D is possibly TRBD1 (5 bases). The germline CDR1 and CDR2 sequences are SGHTA and FQGNSA. This CDR3 region has 16 residues. Trimming removed 5 bases from V and 7 bases from J, with 23 bases in between.